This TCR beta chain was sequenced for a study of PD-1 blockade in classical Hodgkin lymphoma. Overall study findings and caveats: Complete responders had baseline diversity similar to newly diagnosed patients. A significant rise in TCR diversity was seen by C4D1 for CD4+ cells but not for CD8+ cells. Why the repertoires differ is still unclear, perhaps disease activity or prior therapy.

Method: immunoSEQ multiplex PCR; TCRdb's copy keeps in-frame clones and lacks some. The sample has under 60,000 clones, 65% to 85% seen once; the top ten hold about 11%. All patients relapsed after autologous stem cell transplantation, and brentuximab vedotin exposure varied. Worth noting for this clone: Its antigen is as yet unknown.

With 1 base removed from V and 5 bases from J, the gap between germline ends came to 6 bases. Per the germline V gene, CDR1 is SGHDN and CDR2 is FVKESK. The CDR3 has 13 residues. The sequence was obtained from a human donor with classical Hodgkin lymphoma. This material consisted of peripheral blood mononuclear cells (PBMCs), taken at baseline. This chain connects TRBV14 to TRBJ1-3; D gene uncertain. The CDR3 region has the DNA TGTGCCAGCAGCCAAGTGCGGAGAAACACCATATATTTT. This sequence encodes CASSQVRRNTIYF.